This T cell receptor beta chain was sequenced for a study of T cell repertoires in aging, cancer and after chemotherapy. The wider study: The full dataset contained approximately 9.6 million TCR reads.

Study results and limitations: Healthy donors lost TCR diversity with age mainly through richness, cancer patients through richness and evenness. Compared with age-matched healthy donors, untreated hematological or solid cancer patients showed higher blood TCR clonality.

TCR beta rearrangements were amplified from peripheral blood genomic DNA. TRB rearrangements spanning V, D and J were amplified using mixed TRB-A/B primers. MiXCR, applied by TCRdb to the multiplex PCR reads, yields one record per CDR3 protein. The table shows approximately 3,000 distinct CDR3 sequences, with about 39% occurring only once. About this clonotype itself: The target antigen is unknown.

V trimming: 3 bases; J trimming: 6 bases; junction bases outside the gene matches: 3. The CDR3 is 13 residues long. Germline V gene data show CDR1 as LNHDA and CDR2 as SQIVND (reference sequence). Input material: blood. This receptor was identified in a human donor with a solid tumor. The chain has TRBV19 and TRBJ2-7; 9 positions match TRBD1. The CDR3 loop is CASSMDRGGEQYF. Here the CDR3 DNA reads TGTGCCAGTAGTATGGACAGGGGAGGCGAGCAGTACTTC.